This T cell receptor beta chain comes out of a study of T cell repertoires in cytomegalovirus infection. Whole-study context: Public TCR beta signature analysis indicated the presence of both CMV infection and matching HLA type.

TCRdb ran MiXCR on the reads and lists one entry per CDR3 protein. Here the sample spans around 240,000 distinct CDR3 sequences, approximately 24% being singletons. CDR1 PRHDT and CDR2 FYEKMQ come from the germline V gene (reference sequence). This CDR3 comprises 14 residues. Trimming stripped 5 bases from V and 2 bases from J, with 13 bases between. The TCR originated in a human donor in good health (CMV status not recorded). Some clones in this sample may be carry-over from other donors' samples. V usage is TRBV13 and J usage is TRBJ2-7, with D possibly matching TRBD1 (6 bases). Sequencing used CD8+ T cells from PBMCs. Here the CDR3 DNA reads TGTGCCAGCAGCCCTAACAGGGCGCCCTACGAGCAGTACTTC. It codes for CASSPNRAPYEQYF.